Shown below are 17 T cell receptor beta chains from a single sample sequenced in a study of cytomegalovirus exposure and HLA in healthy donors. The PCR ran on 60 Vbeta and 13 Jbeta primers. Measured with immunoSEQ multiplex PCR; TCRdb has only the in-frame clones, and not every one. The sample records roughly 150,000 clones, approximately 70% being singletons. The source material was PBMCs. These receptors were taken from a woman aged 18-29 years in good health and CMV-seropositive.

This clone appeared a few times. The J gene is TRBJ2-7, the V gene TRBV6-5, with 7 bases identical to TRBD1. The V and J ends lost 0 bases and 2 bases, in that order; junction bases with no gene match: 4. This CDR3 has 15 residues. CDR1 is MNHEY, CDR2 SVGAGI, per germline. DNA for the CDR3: TGTGCCAGCAGTTACTCGTGGGACAGTACCTACGAGCAGTACTTC. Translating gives CASSYSWDSTYEQYF.

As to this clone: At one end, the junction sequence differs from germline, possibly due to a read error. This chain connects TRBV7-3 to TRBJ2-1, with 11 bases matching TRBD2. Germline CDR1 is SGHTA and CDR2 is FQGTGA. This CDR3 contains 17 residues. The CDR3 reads CASSHLSGGASYNGQFF. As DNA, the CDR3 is TGTGCCAGCAGCCACCTTAGCGGGGGGGCATCCTACAATGGGCAGTTCTTC.

The CDR3 loop reads CAWSPRGQETQYF. Here the CDR3 DNA reads TGTGCCTGGAGCCCGCGGGGCCAAGAGACCCAGTACTTC. The chain is built from TRBV30 and TRBJ2-5; a possible D gene is TRBD2 (6 bases). V lost 3 bases, J lost 1 base, and 9 bases lay in between. Germline-derived CDR1 and CDR2 are GTSNPN and SVGIG (reference sequence). The CDR3 is made up of 13 amino acids.

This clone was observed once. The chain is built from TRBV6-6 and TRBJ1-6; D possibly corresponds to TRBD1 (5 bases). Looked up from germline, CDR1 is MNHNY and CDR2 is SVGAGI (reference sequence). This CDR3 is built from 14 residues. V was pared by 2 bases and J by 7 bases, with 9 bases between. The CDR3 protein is CASSYRGRNSPLHF. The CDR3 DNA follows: TGTGCCAGCAGTTACAGGGGTCGAAATTCACCCCTCCACTTT.

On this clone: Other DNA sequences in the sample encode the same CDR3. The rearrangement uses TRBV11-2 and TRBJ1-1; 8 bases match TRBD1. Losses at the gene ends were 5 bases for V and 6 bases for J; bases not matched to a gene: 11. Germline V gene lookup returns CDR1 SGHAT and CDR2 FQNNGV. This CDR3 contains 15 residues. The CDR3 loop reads CASSLGAGGASEAFF. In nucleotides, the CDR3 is TGTGCCAGCAGCCTGGGGGCAGGGGGCGCATCTGAAGCTTTCTTT.

The CDR3 loop reads CSVDRLAGDIDTQYF. The CDR3 nucleotides are TGCAGCGTTGATAGACTAGCGGGGGATATAGATACGCAGTATTTT. J is TRBJ2-3 and V is TRBV29-1, with 12 bases lining up with TRBD2. The germline V gene encodes CDR1 SQVTM and CDR2 ANQGSEA. With V trimmed by 3 bases and J by 5 bases, 6 bases remained unmatched. This CDR3 has 15 residues.

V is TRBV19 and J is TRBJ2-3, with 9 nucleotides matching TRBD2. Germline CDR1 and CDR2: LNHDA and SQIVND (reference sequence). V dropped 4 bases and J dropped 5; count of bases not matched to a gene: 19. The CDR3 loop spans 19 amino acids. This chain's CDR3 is CASSTLSGRGGRSKDTQYF. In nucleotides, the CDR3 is TGTGCCAGTAGTACCCTCTCGGGGCGGGGGGGCCGGTCAAAAGATACGCAGTATTTT.

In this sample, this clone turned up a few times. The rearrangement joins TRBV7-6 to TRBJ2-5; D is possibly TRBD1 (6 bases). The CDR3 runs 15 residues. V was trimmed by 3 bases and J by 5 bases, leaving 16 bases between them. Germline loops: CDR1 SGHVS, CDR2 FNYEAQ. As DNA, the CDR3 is TGTGCCAGCAGCTTTAGGTCAACCAGGGGTGAGACCCAGTACTTC. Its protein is CASSFRSTRGETQYF.

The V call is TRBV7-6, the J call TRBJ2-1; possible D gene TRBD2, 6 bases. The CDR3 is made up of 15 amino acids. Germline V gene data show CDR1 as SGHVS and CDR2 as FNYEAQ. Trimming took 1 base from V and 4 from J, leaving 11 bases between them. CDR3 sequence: CASSLDTGTYNEQFF. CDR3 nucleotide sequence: TGTGCCAGCAGCTTAGACACCGGGACTTACAATGAGCAGTTCTTC.

CDR3 bases: TGCGCCAGCAGCCAAGAGGCAGGGGTGCGTGGCACCGGGGAGCTGTTTTTT. Protein product: CASSQEAGVRGTGELFF. The rearrangement joins TRBV4-3 to TRBJ2-2, with D perhaps matching TRBD1 (6 bases). V was clipped by 0 bases and J by 4 bases, with 15 bases between them. This CDR3 comprises 17 residues. The germline V gene has CDR1 LGHNA and CDR2 YSLEER.

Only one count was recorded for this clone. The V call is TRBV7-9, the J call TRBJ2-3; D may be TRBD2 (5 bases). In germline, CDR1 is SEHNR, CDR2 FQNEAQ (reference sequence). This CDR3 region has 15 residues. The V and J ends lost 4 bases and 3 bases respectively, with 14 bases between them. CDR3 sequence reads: CASSSLVDGTDTQYF. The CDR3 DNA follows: TGTGCCAGCAGCTCACTAGTGGATGGGACAGATACGCAGTATTTT. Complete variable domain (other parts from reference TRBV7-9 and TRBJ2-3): DTGVSQNPRHKITKRGQNVTFRCDPISEHNRLYWYRQTLGQGPEFLTYFQNEAQLEKSRLLSDRFSAERPKGSFSTLEIQRTEQGDSAMYLCASSSLVDGTDTQYFGPGTRLTVL.

CDR3: CASSLDPAGAKSNYGYTF. Written as DNA, the CDR3 is TGTGCCAGCAGTTTAGACCCGGCGGGCGCGAAGAGTAACTATGGCTACACCTTC. The chain has TRBV28 and TRBJ1-2; D gene unclear. CDR3 length: 18 residues. Germline V gives CDR1 MDHEN, CDR2 SYDVKM. The V and J ends lost 2 bases and 1 base respectively, with 20 bases between them.

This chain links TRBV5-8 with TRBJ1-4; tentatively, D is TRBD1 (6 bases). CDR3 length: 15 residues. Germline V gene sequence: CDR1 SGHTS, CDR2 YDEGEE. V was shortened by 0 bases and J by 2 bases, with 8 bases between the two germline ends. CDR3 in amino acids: CASSLGQGTNEKLFF. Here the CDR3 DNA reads TGTGCCAGCAGCTTGGGCCAGGGGACTAATGAAAAACTGTTTTTT.

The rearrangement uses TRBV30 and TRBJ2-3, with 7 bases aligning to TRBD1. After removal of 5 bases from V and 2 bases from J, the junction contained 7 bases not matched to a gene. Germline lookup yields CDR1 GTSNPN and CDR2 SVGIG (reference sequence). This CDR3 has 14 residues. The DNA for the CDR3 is TGTGCCTGGTCGACAGGGACCGACACAGATACGCAGTATTTT. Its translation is CAWSTGTDTDTQYF.

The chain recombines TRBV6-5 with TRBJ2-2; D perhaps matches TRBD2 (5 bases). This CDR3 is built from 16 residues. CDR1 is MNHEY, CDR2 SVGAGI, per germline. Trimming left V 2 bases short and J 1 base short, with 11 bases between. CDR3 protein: CASSYPSEGNTGELFF. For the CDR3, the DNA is TGTGCCAGCAGTTACCCAAGCGAGGGGAACACCGGGGAGCTGTTTTTT.

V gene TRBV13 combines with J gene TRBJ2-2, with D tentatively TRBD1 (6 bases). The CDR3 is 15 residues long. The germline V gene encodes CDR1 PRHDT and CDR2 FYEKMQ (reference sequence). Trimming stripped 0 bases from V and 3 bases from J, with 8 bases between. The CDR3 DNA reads TGTGCCAGCAGCTTAGGACAGGGTTACACCGGGGAGCTGTTTTTT. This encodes CASSLGQGYTGELFF.

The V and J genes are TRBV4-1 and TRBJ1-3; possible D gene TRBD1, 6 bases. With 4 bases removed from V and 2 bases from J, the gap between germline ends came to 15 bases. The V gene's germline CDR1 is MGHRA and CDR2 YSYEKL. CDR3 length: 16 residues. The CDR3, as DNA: TGCGCCAGCAGCCTAGCCGACACAGGGCCTGGAAACACCATATATTTT. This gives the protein CASSLADTGPGNTIYF.